The 8 T cell receptor beta chains below come from one sample, sequenced in a study of T cell responses to AZD1222 COVID-19 vaccine (dated by TCRdb to the early 2020s). The library was prepared using the immunoSEQ multiplex PCR assay. TCRdb mirrors the immuneACCESS table, restricted to in-frame sequences. Some clones are absent from its copies; in checked studies, under half trace to an unresolved V gene, and the reason for the others is unknown. Within this sample are approximately 76,000 clones, with roughly four fifths of them counted one time only. 2.5% to 3% of the sample is in the top ten clones. This sample's time point label indicates: baseline before first vaccination. The input for sequencing was peripheral blood, taken on day 0 of AZD1222 vaccination. The receptors here all came from an adult in good health.

The V and J genes are TRBV30 and TRBJ2-3; 7 bases are a match to TRBD2. Looked up from germline, CDR1 is GTSNPN and CDR2 is SVGIG (reference sequence). The junction had 3 bases not matched to a gene; V was cut back by 0 bases and J by 3 bases. The CDR3 is 14 residues long. CDR3 loop: CAWSVLGGTDTQYF. CDR3 nucleotide sequence: TGTGCCTGGAGTGTTCTGGGAGGGACAGATACGCAGTATTTT.

The V gene is TRBV7-9, the J gene TRBJ2-3; 8 bases agree with TRBD2. V shed 5 bases and J 3 bases; nucleotides not matched to a gene: 13. Germline V gene sequence: CDR1 SEHNR, CDR2 FQNEAQ (reference sequence). CDR3 length equals 17 residues. CDR3 bases: TGTGCCAGCAGCCCTCGGGTGGGTAGCGGGGCAACAGATACGCAGTATTTT. It encodes CASSPRVGSGATDTQYF.

The chain uses TRBV18 and TRBJ1-2; D gene ambiguous. The CDR3 is 17 amino acids. The germline gives CDR1 KGHSH, CDR2 LQKENI. Trimming took 0 bases from V and 5 from J, leaving 19 bases between them. DNA for the CDR3: TGTGCCAGCTCACCACCGGAGAGAGGACTCACGGTGTATGGCTACACCTTC. Translating it yields CASSPPERGLTVYGYTF.

The chain combines TRBV7-9 with TRBJ2-1, with a possible D match to TRBD2 (5 bases). This CDR3 region has 15 residues. The germline V and J ends were trimmed by 5 bases and 1 base, with 12 bases remaining between them. Germline V lookup: CDR1 SEHNR, CDR2 FQNEAQ (reference sequence). Here the CDR3 reads CASSISGESYNEQFF. The CDR3, as DNA: TGTGCCAGCAGCATTTCCGGGGAGTCCTACAATGAGCAGTTCTTC. Full variable domain (missing parts from reference TRBV7-9 and TRBJ2-1): DTGVSQNPRHKITKRGQNVTFRCDPISEHNRLYWYRQTLGQGPEFLTYFQNEAQLEKSRLLSDRFSAERPKGSFSTLEIQRTEQGDSAMYLCASSISGESYNEQFFGPGTRLTVL.

This clone has a handful of counts. This chain uses TRBV13 with TRBJ1-1, with D unresolved. The CDR3 runs to 14 residues. Germline CDR1 reads PRHDT; CDR2 reads FYEKMQ (reference sequence). Trimming took 1 base from V and 5 from J, leaving 11 bases between them. The CDR3, as DNA: TGTGCCAGCAGCTTAGTAGTGGCGGGGACTGAAGCTTTCTTT. Its protein is CASSLVVAGTEAFF. The complete variable domain, with remaining parts taken from reference TRBV13 and TRBJ1-1, reads AAGVIQSPRHLIKEKRETATLKCYPIPRHDTVYWYQQGPGQDPQFLISFYEKMQSDKGSIPDRFSAQQFSDYHSELNMSSLELGDSALYFCASSLVVAGTEAFFGQGTRLTVV.

The genes are TRBV6-2 or TRBV6-3 and TRBJ1-6; D not certain. The length of the CDR3 is 17 residues. Germline-derived CDR1 and CDR2 are MNHEY and SVGEGT. Trimming left V 5 bases short and J 9 bases short, with 23 bases between. In DNA form, the CDR3 reads TGTGCCAGCAGTACGGAGCGAGGGCCCAACCCGATTTCACCCCTCCACTTT. As protein: CASSTERGPNPISPLHF.

This chain uses TRBV11-3 with TRBJ2-2; tentative D call: TRBD2 (5 bases). CDR3 length equals 13 residues. Germline CDR1 and CDR2: SGHNT and YENEEA. V gave up 4 bases and J gave up 5 bases, with 8 bases separating them. The DNA of the CDR3 is TGTGCCAGCAGCTCTAGAGGGACCGGGGAGCTGTTTTTT. Residues: CASSSRGTGELFF.

The chain links TRBV30 to TRBJ1-6; D remains ambiguous. The CDR3 loop spans 13 amino acids. CDR1 is GTSNPN, CDR2 SVGIG, per germline (reference sequence). V was trimmed by 3 bases and J by 7 bases, leaving 10 bases between them. The CDR3, as DNA: TGTGCCTGGAGGCGGGGTTCAAATTCACCCCTCCACTTT. It translates to CAWRRGSNSPLHF.